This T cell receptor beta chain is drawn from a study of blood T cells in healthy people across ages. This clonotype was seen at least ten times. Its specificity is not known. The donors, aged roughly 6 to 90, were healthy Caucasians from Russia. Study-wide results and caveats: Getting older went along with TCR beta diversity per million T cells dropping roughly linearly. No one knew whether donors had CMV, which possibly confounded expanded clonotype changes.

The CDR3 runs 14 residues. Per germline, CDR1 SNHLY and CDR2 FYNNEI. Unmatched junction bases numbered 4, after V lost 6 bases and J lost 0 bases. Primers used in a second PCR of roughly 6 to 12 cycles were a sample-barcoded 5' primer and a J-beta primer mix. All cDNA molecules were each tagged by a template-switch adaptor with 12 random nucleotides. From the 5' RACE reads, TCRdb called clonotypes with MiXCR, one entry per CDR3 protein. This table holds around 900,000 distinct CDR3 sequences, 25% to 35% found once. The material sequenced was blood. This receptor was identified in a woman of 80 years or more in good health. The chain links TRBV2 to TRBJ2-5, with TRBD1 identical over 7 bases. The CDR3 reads CASSDGQDQETQYF. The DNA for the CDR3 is TGTGCCAGCAGCGACGGACAGGACCAAGAGACCCAGTACTTC.